The rows below give T cell receptor beta chains drawn from one sample of a study of blood T cell repertoires in COVID-19. Sequencing was performed with immunoSEQ multiplex PCR; in TCRdb, only in-frame clones are kept and a portion is missing. Found here are fewer than 150,000 clones, about 84% of them singletons; the top ten hold roughly 1.6%. Sequencing was done on a sample of peripheral blood. All receptors come from a man between 45 and 60 years old with acute or convalescent COVID-19. Both conserved end residues are part of each CDR3. The order of the fields is V gene, CDR3 protein.

V gene: TRBV6-6; CDR3 protein: CASSVNSRGGFF
V gene: TRBV10-2; CDR3 protein: CASRAGAGNQPQHF
V gene: TRBV19; CDR3 protein: CASSRTGSYNEQFF
V gene: TRBV18; CDR3 protein: CASSPPTGTGSYGEQFF
V gene: TRBV5-4; CDR3 protein: CASSSLAGSETQYF
V gene: TRBV25-1; CDR3 protein: CASTPGGYTEAFF
V gene: TRBV20-1; CDR3 protein: CSASGGGAGYGYTF
V gene: TRBV6-5; CDR3 protein: CASSSDNSPLHF
V gene: TRBV2; CDR3 protein: CASSLTVQTNEKLFF
V gene: TRBV3-1/TRBV3-2; CDR3 protein: CASSPSSGGSTGELFF
V gene: TRBV6-5; CDR3 protein: CASREGYSNQPQHF
V gene: TRBV19; CDR3 protein: CASTGGNSYEQYF
V gene: TRBV5-4; CDR3 protein: CASSLARGGSPLHF
V gene: TRBV10-3; CDR3 protein: CAISPQVGSYEQYF
V gene: TRBV28; CDR3 protein: CASHQNSNQPQHF